The table lists the clone carrying this T cell receptor beta chain with a few counts. The germline gives CDR1 SGHRS, CDR2 YFSETQ. V was cut by 0 bases and J by 5 bases, with 3 bases left in between. This CDR3 comprises 12 residues. The data were obtained in a study of T-cell memory formation after mild COVID-19. Via MiXCR, TCRdb re-called the 5' RACE reads, giving one row per CDR3 protein. The sample yields tens of thousands of distinct CDR3 sequences, approximately 13% seen once. The V and J genes are TRBV5-1 and TRBJ2-1; D unresolved. The TCR sequence derives from an adult woman who had mild COVID-19 (a few samples of this study predate the infection). Cell type and time point are not known. Sequencing was carried out using PBMCs or a T cell subset sorted from them (not recorded which). The CDR3 bases are TGCGCCAGCAGCTTGGACAACAATGAGCAGTTCTTC. This codes for CASSLDNNEQFF. The full variable domain, rest sourced from reference TRBV5-1 and TRBJ2-1, is KAGVTQTPRYLIKTRGQQVTLSCSPISGHRSVSWYQQTPGQGLQFLFEYFSETQRNKGNFPGRFSGRQFSNSRSEMNVSTLELGDSALYLCASSLDNNEQFFGPGTRLTVL.